Shown below are 21 T cell receptor beta chains from a single sample sequenced in a study of blood T cell repertoires in COVID-19. TCRdb keeps only in-frame clones here, not all; method: immunoSEQ multiplex PCR. This sample has about 120,000 clones, with 80% found just once. Sequenced: peripheral blood. Source of these receptors: a man in his sixties or seventies with acute or convalescent COVID-19.

This CDR3 is CASSHTGQPETQYF. DNA for the CDR3: TGTGCCAGCAGCCATACAGGGCAACCAGAGACCCAGTACTTC. V gene TRBV3-1 (or the pseudogene TRBV3-2) combines with J gene TRBJ2-5; D perhaps matches TRBD1 (6 bases). Germline V lookup: CDR1 LGHDT, CDR2 YNNKEL (reference sequence). Trimming took 3 bases from V and 4 from J, leaving 12 bases between them. This CDR3 is built from 14 residues.

This chain joins TRBV24-1 and TRBJ2-3; 11 nucleotides match TRBD2. The CDR3 sequence is 16 residues long. The germline CDR1 and CDR2 sequences are KGHDR and SFDVKD. V trimming: 3 bases; J trimming: 0 bases; junction bases outside the gene matches: 1. The CDR3 bases are TGTGCCACCAGTGATCGACTAGCGGGAAGCACAGATACGCAGTATTTT. Its translation: CATSDRLAGSTDTQYF.

The V gene is TRBV6-1, the J gene TRBJ1-5; perhaps TRBD1 as D (5 bases). Germline lookup yields CDR1 MNHNS and CDR2 SASEGT. Trimming cost V 0 bases and J 0 bases, with 9 bases left between them. This CDR3 spans 16 amino acids. In DNA form, the CDR3 reads TGTGCCAGCAGTGAAGCGGGGAGGGGTAGCAATCAGCCCCAGCATTTT. Its translation: CASSEAGRGSNQPQHF.

The V call is TRBV7-9, the J call TRBJ1-2, with unresolved D. Deletions cut 5 bases from V and 8 bases from J, with 18 bases between. This CDR3 has 14 amino acids. CDR1 SEHNR and CDR2 FQNEAQ come from the germline V gene (reference sequence). The CDR3 sequence is CASSVDGAGRGYTF. CDR3 coding DNA: TGTGCCAGCAGCGTAGACGGTGCCGGTCGGGGCTACACCTTC.

This clone was picked up one time. The chain has TRBV5-1 and TRBJ1-2, with 10 positions matching TRBD1. Trimming removed 0 bases from V and 7 bases from J; junction bases left unmatched: 12. Per the germline V gene, CDR1 is SGHRS and CDR2 is YFSETQ. There are 17 residues in the CDR3. This CDR3 is CASSLATRGQGRGGYTF. In nucleotides, the CDR3 is TGCGCCAGCAGCTTGGCAACTAGGGGACAGGGGAGAGGTGGCTACACCTTC.

This clone was detected once. J is TRBJ2-1 and V is TRBV10-3; 9 nucleotides align to TRBD1. This CDR3 contains 19 residues. From germline, CDR1 is ENHRY and CDR2 SYGVKD. Trimming took 5 bases from V and 5 from J; bases not matched to a gene: 19. The CDR3 region has the DNA TGTGCCATCAGTCCGCCGCTGGGACAGGGTGGAGGGCCTAACAATGAGCAGTTCTTC. Protein sequence: CAISPPLGQGGGPNNEQFF.

The CDR3 coding sequence is TGTGCCAGCTCACCAGCGACAGGGACGGTTTTATCTGGGGCCAACGTCCTGACTTTC. It yields the protein CASSPATGTVLSGANVLTF. The chain couples TRBV18 to TRBJ2-6; 7 bases match TRBD1. V dropped 2 bases and J dropped 1; count of bases not matched to a gene: 11. This CDR3 region has 19 residues. CDR1 is KGHSH and CDR2 is LQKENI in the germline V gene. Complete variable domain (other parts from reference TRBV18 and TRBJ2-6): NAGVMQNPRHLVRRRGQEARLRCSPMKGHSHVYWYRQLPEEGLKFMVYLQKENIIDESGMPKERFSAEFPKEGPSILRIQQVVRGDSAAYFCASSPATGTVLSGANVLTFGAGSRLTVL.

The CDR3 reads CASSFVDRNYGYTF. The CDR3, as DNA: TGTGCCAGCAGTTTTGTGGACAGGAACTATGGCTACACCTTC. This chain joins TRBV28 and TRBJ1-2, with TRBD1 matching over 7 bases. CDR1 and CDR2 (germline): MDHEN, SYDVKM. Trimming cost V 3 bases and J 2 bases; bases outside gene matches: 3. This CDR3 has 14 amino acids.

V usage is TRBV18 and J usage is TRBJ1-2, with TRBD1 as a possible D gene (5 bases). The V end was cut by 3 bases, the J end by 0 bases, with 11 bases between. This CDR3 has 15 residues. Per germline, CDR1 KGHSH and CDR2 LQKENI. The CDR3 loop is CASSPLDKTNYGYTF. Written as DNA, the CDR3 is TGTGCCAGCTCACCCCTGGACAAAACTAACTATGGCTACACCTTC.

This clone was detected only once. The chain recombines TRBV2 with TRBJ1-2; TRBD1 matches 10 bases. Germline values: CDR1 SNHLY, CDR2 FYNNEI. The CDR3 totals 14 residues. J gave up 7 bases and V 4 bases, and 6 bases lay outside the gene matches. The CDR3 nucleotides are TGTGCCAGCAGTGTGGAGGGACAGGGGATTGGCTACACCTTC. Translated: CASSVEGQGIGYTF. Supplemented by reference TRBV2 and TRBJ1-2, the full variable domain reads EPEVTQTPSHQVTQMGQEVILRCVPISNHLYFYWYRQILGQKVEFLVSFYNNEISEKSEIFDDQFSVERPDGSNFTLKIRSTKLEDSAMYFCASSVEGQGIGYTFGSGTRLTVV.

V and J are TRBV6-6 and TRBJ1-6; 8 nucleotides line up with TRBD1. V shed 5 bases, J shed 8 bases, and the junction held 2 bases outside the gene matches. This CDR3 is built from 13 residues. CDR1 is MNHNY, CDR2 SVGAGI, per germline (reference sequence). The CDR3 nucleotides are TGTGCCAGCAGTAACAGGGGGTATTCACCCCTCCACTTT. It codes for CASSNRGYSPLHF.

This chain links TRBV6-6 with TRBJ2-3; the match to TRBD2 covers 12 bases. Germline V lookup: CDR1 MNHNY, CDR2 SVGAGI (reference sequence). The CDR3 extends over 16 amino acids. The V and J ends lost 5 bases and 5 bases, in that order; junction bases with no gene match: 8. The CDR3 nucleotides are TGTGCCAGCAGTCTTCGGACTAGCGGGGTAGAAGATACGCAGTATTTT. Its protein is CASSLRTSGVEDTQYF.

This clone has just a few counts. The rearrangement links TRBV18 to TRBJ1-4; D is undetermined. Between the trimmed V and J ends, which lost 2 bases and 3 bases, there was a span of 4 bases. Germline V gives CDR1 KGHSH, CDR2 LQKENI. This CDR3 is built from 13 residues. The CDR3 reads CASSPSPNEKLFF. CDR3 nucleotide sequence: TGTGCCAGCTCACCATCTCCTAATGAAAAACTGTTTTTT.

The DNA of the CDR3 is TGTGCCAGTAGTATAGAGGGGCCTCGCCCCTCCTCGGCAAAAAACATTCAGTACTTC. Translation gives CASSIEGPRPSSAKNIQYF. V and J are TRBV19 and TRBJ2-4; D is possibly TRBD1 (5 bases). The CDR3 has 19 amino acids. The V end was cut by 0 bases, the J end by 4 bases, with 22 bases between. The germline V gene has CDR1 LNHDA and CDR2 SQIVND (reference sequence).

In nucleotides, the CDR3 is TGCGCCAGCAGCATACAGGGGGCCGGGGAGACCCAGTACTTC. Its translation is CASSIQGAGETQYF. This chain connects TRBV5-1 to TRBJ2-5, with TRBD1 matching over 9 bases. The CDR3 runs 14 residues. V shed 4 bases, J shed 5 bases, and the junction held 6 bases outside the gene matches. In germline, CDR1 is SGHRS, CDR2 YFSETQ.

This clone was seen only once. The V gene is TRBV10-3, the J gene TRBJ1-1; unclear D gene. V lost 8 bases and J lost 1, with 5 bases in between. This CDR3 is 11 amino acids long. CDR1 is ENHRY and CDR2 is SYGVKD in the germline V gene. The CDR3 region has the DNA TGTGCCATCGGCCAGAACACTGAAGCTTTCTTT. As protein: CAIGQNTEAFF.

CDR3: CASSQPDKQPGYTF. In DNA form, the CDR3 reads TGTGCCAGCAGCCAACCGGACAAACAGCCCGGCTACACCTTC. The chain joins TRBV3-1 (or the pseudogene TRBV3-2) to TRBJ1-2, with a tentative D call TRBD1 (5 bases). The CDR3 loop spans 14 amino acids. The germline V gene encodes CDR1 LGHDT and CDR2 YNNKEL (reference sequence). V lost 2 bases and J lost 8, with 15 bases in between.

This clone was seen more than once but under ten times. V is TRBV7-2 and J is TRBJ2-7; D is undetermined. CDR3 length equals 13 residues. V was shortened by 4 bases and J by 2 bases, with 9 bases between the two germline ends. Germline CDR1 is SGHTA and CDR2 is FQGNSA. CDR3 sequence (DNA): TGTGCCAGCAGCTCCAGCGAGGCCTACGAGCAGTACTTC. It codes for CASSSSEAYEQYF.

A few counts support this clone. The chain combines TRBV7-9 with TRBJ1-1; TRBD1 might be the D (5 bases). This CDR3 comprises 14 residues. Per the germline V gene, CDR1 is SEHNR and CDR2 is FQNEAQ (reference sequence). The ends were cut back, 1 base at V and 1 base at J, with 7 bases in the middle. CDR3 sequence: CASSLGQSNTEAFF. As DNA, the CDR3 is TGTGCCAGCAGCTTAGGACAGTCGAACACTGAAGCTTTCTTT. Combining the CDR3 with reference TRBV7-9 and TRBJ1-1 gives the whole variable domain DTGVSQNPRHKITKRGQNVTFRCDPISEHNRLYWYRQTLGQGPEFLTYFQNEAQLEKSRLLSDRFSAERPKGSFSTLEIQRTEQGDSAMYLCASSLGQSNTEAFFGQGTRLTVV.

This chain uses TRBV9 with TRBJ1-5, with 12 bases fitting TRBD1. The CDR3 is 15 residues long. J was trimmed by 6 bases and V by 4 bases; bases with no gene match: 5. Germline assignment: CDR1 SGDLS and CDR2 YYNGEE. The CDR3 DNA reads TGTGCCAGCAGCCGGGGACAGGGGGCCGTTCAGCCCCAGCATTTT. Amino acids: CASSRGQGAVQPQHF.

The chain uses TRBV7-9 and TRBJ1-2; 8 bases match TRBD1. The CDR3 consists of 13 residues. Germline V gene lookup returns CDR1 SEHNR and CDR2 FQNEAQ (reference sequence). V trimming: 5 bases; J trimming: 8 bases; junction bases outside the gene matches: 7. The chain's CDR3 is CASSPWTGKGYTF. The CDR3 coding sequence is TGTGCCAGCAGCCCTTGGACAGGGAAGGGCTACACCTTC. The full variable domain, with the rest looked up from reference TRBV7-9 and TRBJ1-2, is DTGVSQNPRHKITKRGQNVTFRCDPISEHNRLYWYRQTLGQGPEFLTYFQNEAQLEKSRLLSDRFSAERPKGSFSTLEIQRTEQGDSAMYLCASSPWTGKGYTFGSGTRLTVV.